The clone carrying this TCR beta chain was observed once. This specimen belongs to a study of cytomegalovirus exposure and HLA in healthy donors. This PCR relied on a set of 60 Vbeta primers and 13 Jbeta primers. Method: immunoSEQ multiplex PCR; TCRdb's copy keeps in-frame clones and lacks some. Here the sample spans 150,000 to 200,000 clones, 77% being singletons. The sample was PBMCs. The sequence was obtained from a woman aged 30 to 39 in good health and CMV-seronegative.

CDR3 region: CASSLEGNSPLHF. CDR3 DNA sequence: TGCGCCAGCAGCTTGGAGGGGAATTCACCCCTCCACTTT. This sequence joins TRBV5-1 and TRBJ1-6; possible D gene TRBD1, 5 bases. V was pared by 0 bases and J by 7 bases, with 5 bases between. This CDR3 is 13 amino acids long. CDR1 and CDR2 from the germline V gene are SGHRS and YFSETQ.